This section outlines one TCR beta chain sequence together with its context. Its antigen remains unknown. Data came from immunoSEQ multiplex PCR; TCRdb stores just in-frame clones and leaves some out. The repertoire holds about 250,000 clones, with about 86% as singletons. V was trimmed by 1 base and J by 2 bases, leaving 10 bases between them. The CDR3 covers 15 residues. The germline V gene encodes CDR1 SGHAT and CDR2 FQNNGV. The roughly 120-subject validation cohort, separate from the roughly 700-subject first cohort, included the donors. This sample stems from a study of cytomegalovirus exposure and HLA in healthy donors. Study-wide findings and caveats: Rare sequences made up most TCRs, while some public TCRs were found in many donors. It was found in a later analysis that first-cohort TCR clusters tended to co-occur in the 90 to 150 validation repertoires.

Sequenced input: PBMCs. The origin of this receptor is a man aged 18-30 years in good health and CMV-seronegative. The chain combines TRBV11-2 with TRBJ2-3; D possibly corresponds to TRBD2 (6 bases). CDR3 sequence (DNA): TGTGCCAGCAGCTTAGCCCGGGGGAACACAGATACGCAGTATTTT. Translating gives CASSLARGNTDTQYF.